The clone carrying this T cell receptor (beta chain) was seen a few times. Its target is not known. The sample originates from a study of identical twins. Study-wide points: Analyses based on zero insertions could be partly confounded by invariant MAIT and iNKT cells. The study reached conclusions through statistical analysis that was cross-sectional, not following the same donors.

The CDR3 has 19 amino acids. V gave up 4 bases and J gave up 0 bases; unmatched junction bases: 7. CDR1 and CDR2 from the germline V gene are SGHAT and FQNNGV. A universal primer site arose from template switching, and cDNA bore unique molecular identifiers. TCRdb redid the calling of the 5' RACE reads with MiXCR, one entry per CDR3 protein. Found here are 300,000 to 400,000 distinct CDR3 sequences, 12% of them singletons; the top ten hold around 7.2%. The same data also contributed to another study, on yellow fever vaccine responses in identical twins.

The source is a woman between 18 and 30 years old in good health. This sequence joins TRBV11-2 and TRBJ2-1, with 15 bases identical to TRBD2. The sequenced sample was CD8+ T cells sorted from blood. CDR3 nucleotide sequence: TGTGCCAGCAGCTCACCGGGACTAGCGGGGGGCTACTCCTACAATGAGCAGTTCTTC. It is translated as CASSSPGLAGGYSYNEQFF.